Listed below are T cell receptor beta chains from one sample, sequenced in a study of blood T cell repertoires in COVID-19. Here immunoSEQ multiplex PCR was the method, and the copy in TCRdb shows in-frame clones only, minus some. The profile shows roughly 34,000 clones, less than 95% of them singletons. The sample comprised peripheral blood. Receptors originate from a man older than 75 with acute or convalescent COVID-19. Both conserved end residues are part of each CDR3. Fields, in order: V gene, clone size, J gene, D gene, CDR3 DNA, CDR3 protein. A D gene is named only where the DNA matches it firmly. Where a row states a size, it is once, few, many or the class of an expanded clone; other rows omit it.

V gene: TRBV5-1
clone size: NA
J gene: TRBJ1-1
D gene: NA
CDR3 DNA: TGCGCCAGCAGCTTGGCCCAGGGTACTGAAGCTTTCTTT
CDR3 protein: CASSLAQGTEAFF

V gene: TRBV5-1
clone size: NA
J gene: TRBJ1-1
D gene: NA
CDR3 DNA: TGCGCCAGCAGCGCCCAGGGGACCGCTGAAGCTTTCTTT
CDR3 protein: CASSAQGTAEAFF

V gene: TRBV11-2
clone size: once
J gene: TRBJ1-2
D gene: NA
CDR3 DNA: TGTGCCAGCAGCTTAGATCGAAGGGCCAGGGGTGGCTACACCTTC
CDR3 protein: CASSLDRRARGGYTF

V gene: TRBV7-2
clone size: NA
J gene: TRBJ2-7
D gene: NA
CDR3 DNA: TGTGCCAGCAGCTTAGCGGGGACTCTCGCCGAGCAGTACTTC
CDR3 protein: CASSLAGTLAEQYF

V gene: TRBV4-1
clone size: NA
J gene: TRBJ2-1
D gene: TRBD2
CDR3 DNA: TGCGCCAGCAGCCGGGGGACGAGCGGGGGGCCTTACAATGAGCAGTTCTTC
CDR3 protein: CASSRGTSGGPYNEQFF

V gene: TRBV6-5
clone size: NA
J gene: TRBJ2-3
D gene: TRBD2
CDR3 DNA: TGTGCCAGCAGCTACACAGCGGGGGCGGTAGATACGCAGTATTTT
CDR3 protein: CASSYTAGAVDTQYF

V gene: TRBV5-4
clone size: medium-sized
J gene: TRBJ1-5
D gene: NA
CDR3 DNA: TGTGCCAGCAGCTTGGATGGACAGCCCGATCAGCCCCAGCATTTT
CDR3 protein: CASSLDGQPDQPQHF

V gene: TRBV30
clone size: NA
J gene: TRBJ2-3
D gene: NA
CDR3 DNA: TGTGCCTGGAGTGCGTTAGGGGACACAGATACGCAGTATTTT
CDR3 protein: CAWSALGDTDTQYF

V gene: TRBV5-6
clone size: once
J gene: TRBJ1-2
D gene: NA
CDR3 DNA: TGTGCCAGCGGCTCAGGGGAAGGGTATGGCTACACCTTC
CDR3 protein: CASGSGEGYGYTF

V gene: TRBV6-5
clone size: NA
J gene: TRBJ1-4
D gene: NA
CDR3 DNA: TGTGCCAGCAGCCAGCCCGGGGTTAAACTGTTTTTT
CDR3 protein: CASSQPGVKLFF

V gene: TRBV5-6
clone size: NA
J gene: TRBJ1-2
D gene: TRBD1
CDR3 DNA: TGTGCCAGCAGCTTTTTGACAGGGGTTGGCTATGGCTACACCTTC
CDR3 protein: CASSFLTGVGYGYTF

V gene: TRBV7-6
clone size: NA
J gene: TRBJ2-2
D gene: TRBD2
CDR3 DNA: TGTGCCAGCAGCTCCCTAGGACTAGCGGGGGGGCCAATCGGGGAGCTGTTTTTT
CDR3 protein: CASSSLGLAGGPIGELFF

V gene: TRBV4-1
clone size: NA
J gene: TRBJ1-2
D gene: NA
CDR3 DNA: TGCGCCAGCAGCCAAGGGGAACAGGGTATCTATGGCTACACCTTC
CDR3 protein: CASSQGEQGIYGYTF

V gene: TRBV30
clone size: NA
J gene: TRBJ2-7
D gene: NA
CDR3 DNA: TGTGCCTGGAGTGTAACTAGGCCCTCTGAGCAGTACTTC
CDR3 protein: CAWSVTRPSEQYF

V gene: TRBV29-1
clone size: NA
J gene: TRBJ2-3
D gene: TRBD1
CDR3 DNA: TGCAGCGCCTTGGACAGGGGGCCGTTTGATACGCAGTATTTT
CDR3 protein: CSALDRGPFDTQYF

V gene: TRBV11-2
clone size: NA
J gene: TRBJ1-5
D gene: NA
CDR3 DNA: TGTGCCAGCAGCTTCCGGGGGGGATACAATCAGCCCCAGCATTTT
CDR3 protein: CASSFRGGYNQPQHF